This T cell receptor (beta chain) was sequenced during a study of T cells in Graves' hyperthyroidism and ophthalmopathy. Between the trimmed V and J ends, which lost 0 bases and 2 bases, there was a span of 12 bases. The CDR3 contains 16 residues. CDR1 is KGHSH, CDR2 LQKENI, per germline. This clonotype was counted at least ten times. What was amplified from RNA transcripts were TCR beta CDR3 regions. Primed by the HTBI set, a first-round RT-PCR was run on the TCR CDR3. TCRdb ran MiXCR on the multiplex PCR reads and lists one entry per CDR3 protein. The sample holds about 210,000 distinct CDR3 sequences, under 20% seen once.

The specimen sequenced was blood. This receptor was identified in a man aged 50-59 years with Graves' hyperthyroidism. The rearrangement links TRBV18 to TRBJ2-3; no clear D gene. This CDR3 is CASSPPLQQFTDTQYF. As DNA, the CDR3 is TGTGCCAGCTCACCACCGCTACAGCAGTTCACAGATACGCAGTATTTT.